Each of the 14 T cell receptor beta chains below was sequenced from the same sample in a study of blood T cells in healthy people across ages. Using a J-beta primer mix together with a sample-barcoded 5' primer, a second PCR was run for roughly 6 to 11 cycles. MiXCR was run by TCRdb on the 5' RACE reads, yielding one entry per CDR3 protein. This table has more than 1,000,000 distinct CDR3 sequences, almost 25% appearing once. These data also formed part of another study, on T cells of mothers and their children.

The sequenced material came from blood. The source is a girl under 10 years old in good health.

V and J are TRBV20-1 and TRBJ2-7; D is unresolved. The ends were cut back, 1 base at V and 4 bases at J, with 5 bases in the middle. This CDR3 has 11 amino acids. Germline V gives CDR1 DFQATT, CDR2 SNEGSKA (reference sequence). The CDR3 sequence: CSARGIYEQYF. CDR3 sequence (DNA): TGCAGTGCTAGAGGGATTTACGAGCAGTACTTC.

This chain links TRBV13 with TRBJ2-3; TRBD1 might be the D (5 bases). The CDR3 sequence is 15 residues long. Trimming took off 4 bases at V and 5 bases at J, with 16 bases between the two ends. Germline lookup yields CDR1 PRHDT and CDR2 FYEKMQ (reference sequence). CDR3 region: CASSSKTEDLDTQYF. The CDR3 DNA reads TGTGCCAGCAGCTCTAAGACAGAAGACTTAGATACGCAGTATTTT.

The DNA of the CDR3 is TGCAGTGCTAAGGCCGCTGGGGGTTTCGGTTACGAGCAGTACTTC. Protein sequence: CSAKAAGGFGYEQYF. The chain joins TRBV20-1 to TRBJ2-5; D is possibly TRBD1 or TRBD2 (5 bases each). The closer fit of TRBJ2-7 to the DNA end suggests the J call may be wrong. The CDR3 runs 15 residues. The germline V gene encodes CDR1 DFQATT and CDR2 SNEGSKA (reference sequence).

The chain links TRBV19 to TRBJ2-7; D is possibly TRBD1 (6 bases). This CDR3 region has 12 residues. V gave up 3 bases and J gave up 5 bases, with 8 bases separating them. Germline loops: CDR1 LNHDA, CDR2 SQIVND (reference sequence). CDR3: CASSMGAHEQYF. CDR3 nucleotide sequence: TGTGCCAGTAGTATGGGGGCTCACGAGCAGTACTTC.

The rearrangement uses TRBV4-2 and TRBJ2-1; 7 bases map to TRBD1. Germline CDR1 LGHNA, CDR2 YNFKEQ. The CDR3 is 15 residues long. V lost 4 bases, J lost 8 bases, and 11 bases stayed unmatched. CDR3: CASSPNTGEGHEQFF. In nucleotides, the CDR3 is TGTGCCAGCAGCCCAAACACAGGGGAAGGTCATGAGCAGTTCTTC.

This chain links TRBV6-5 with TRBJ1-5; a weak D match, TRBD1 (5 bases). The germline V and J ends were trimmed by 0 bases and 5 bases, with 8 bases remaining between them. CDR1 and CDR2 from the germline V gene are MNHEY and SVGAGI. This CDR3 comprises 14 residues. The CDR3 sequence is CASSYSGVDQPQHF. CDR3 in DNA: TGTGCCAGCAGTTACTCAGGGGTGGATCAGCCCCAGCATTTT.

This chain connects TRBV7-9 to TRBJ1-1; TRBD1 matches at 9 bases. This CDR3 contains 14 residues. Per the germline V gene, CDR1 is SEHNR and CDR2 is FQNEAQ (reference sequence). After removal of 5 bases from V and 4 bases from J, the junction contained 5 bases not matched to a gene. For the CDR3, the DNA is TGTGCCAGCAGCGCCCGGGACAGGGTCACTGAAGCTTTCTTT. Translating gives CASSARDRVTEAFF.

This clonotype was observed a handful of times. The V and J genes are TRBV5-1 and TRBJ2-5, with 14 bases lining up with TRBD2. Germline values: CDR1 SGHRS, CDR2 YFSETQ. V dropped 0 bases and J dropped 4; count of bases not matched to a gene: 2. The CDR3 is 16 residues long. The CDR3 protein is CASSLEGTSGGETQYF. The CDR3 DNA reads as TGCGCCAGCAGCTTGGAGGGGACTAGCGGGGGAGAGACCCAGTACTTC.

The J gene is TRBJ2-1, the V gene TRBV11-2; 8 nucleotides match TRBD2. Germline CDR1 is SGHAT and CDR2 is FQNNGV. The CDR3 spans 18 residues. The V segment lost 3 bases and the J segment 7 bases; nucleotides outside the gene matches: 17. The CDR3 region has the DNA TGTGCCAGCAGCTTGAGAGGGAGCCGGGGGGGAATTTGGAATGAGCAGTTCTTC. Amino acid sequence: CASSLRGSRGGIWNEQFF.

This clonotype was detected only a few times. This chain uses TRBV12-3 or TRBV12-4 with TRBJ1-2, with a tentative D call TRBD1 (5 bases). Trimming shortened V by 5 bases and J by 8 bases, and 6 bases separated the two germline ends. The length of the CDR3 is 10 residues. The CDR3 DNA is TGTGCCAGCAGTCCAGGGGGCTACACCTTC. Its translation: CASSPGGYTF.

The chain carries TRBV29-1 and TRBJ1-1; unclear D gene. The CDR3 contains 14 residues. Germline V gene data show CDR1 as SQVTM and CDR2 as ANQGSEA. The V end was cut by 4 bases, the J end by 0 bases, with 12 bases between. CDR3 in amino acids: CSVGIGVMNTEAFF. In DNA, the CDR3 is TGCAGCGTTGGGATTGGAGTCATGAACACTGAAGCTTTCTTT.

The chain is built from TRBV28 and TRBJ2-2; 12 nucleotides match TRBD2. Germline loops: CDR1 MDHEN, CDR2 SYDVKM. The CDR3 length is 15 residues. V lost 5 bases and J lost 6; bases outside the gene matches: 4. This CDR3 is CASSPRLAGAGELFF. CDR3 nucleotide sequence: TGTGCCAGCAGTCCTCGACTAGCGGGAGCCGGGGAGCTGTTTTTT.

The rearrangement joins TRBV7-9 to TRBJ2-7, with 7 bases that match TRBD1. With V trimmed by 5 bases and J by 3 bases, 4 bases remained unmatched. Germline lookup yields CDR1 SEHNR and CDR2 FQNEAQ (reference sequence). The CDR3 spans 13 residues. The CDR3 region is CASSPRTGYEQYF. CDR3 DNA sequence: TGTGCCAGCAGCCCCCGGACAGGCTACGAGCAGTACTTC.

The chain carries TRBV7-2 and TRBJ2-5; TRBD1 might be the D (6 bases). The end of the DNA is better explained by TRBJ2-1, so the J call may be wrong. Germline loops: CDR1 SGHTA, CDR2 FQGNSA. The CDR3 is 15 amino acids. The CDR3, as DNA: TGTGCCAGCAGCTTTTACAGGGAATTAAGCAATGAGCAGTTCTTC. Translation: CASSFYRELSNEQFF.